Presented here are 32 T cell receptor beta chains from one specimen sequenced in a study of blood T cells in healthy people across ages. PCR was performed a second time for about 7 to 11 cycles using a sample-barcoded 5' primer and a J-beta primer mix. TCRdb recomputed calls from the 5' RACE reads with MiXCR, one row per CDR3 protein. Of fewer than 1,200,000 distinct CDR3 sequences in the sample, approximately 26% were seen once. This sample also appeared in a second study, on T cells of mothers and their children.

Sequenced sample: blood. The receptor source for this set is a girl aged 2 to 10 in good health.

The chain employs TRBV6-5 and TRBJ2-7, with D perhaps matching TRBD1 or TRBD2 (5 bases each). V was cut by 2 bases and J by 2 bases, with 19 bases left in between. The CDR3 is made up of 17 amino acids. The germline V gene encodes CDR1 MNHEY and CDR2 SVGAGI. The CDR3 is CASSYKQNRDGPYEQYF. The CDR3 coding sequence is TGTGCCAGCAGTTACAAACAAAACCGGGACGGACCCTACGAGCAGTACTTC.

This clonotype was observed a few times. The chain couples TRBV10-3 to TRBJ1-5; D remains ambiguous. Germline CDR1 and CDR2: ENHRY and SYGVKD. The CDR3 loop spans 15 amino acids. V lost 3 bases and J 2 bases, leaving 11 bases between the germline ends. CDR3 nucleotide sequence: TGTGCCATCAGTGATAGCGGTGGAGGCAATCAGCCCCAGCATTTT. It specifies CAISDSGGGNQPQHF.

On this clonotype itself: This may stem from a read error, because a much larger clone lies one nucleotide away. The chain combines TRBV7-8 with TRBJ2-1; TRBD2 is a possible D gene (5 bases). This CDR3 is built from 13 residues. Germline CDR1 reads SGHVS; CDR2 reads FQNEAQ. Written as DNA, the CDR3 is TGTGCCAGCAGCTTATTACCGGGAAATGAGCAGTCCTTC. It translates to CASSLLPGNEQSF.

J is TRBJ2-5 and V is TRBV12-3 or TRBV12-4, with 9 bases aligning to TRBD1. The J call may be in error: the DNA end matches TRBJ2-7 better. The CDR3 loop spans 16 amino acids. The CDR3 region has the DNA TGTGCCAGCAGTCCCTGGACAGGGGTGAATGGGTACGAGCAGTACTTC. Its translation: CASSPWTGVNGYEQYF.

V and J are TRBV3-1 and TRBJ2-3; 15 bases fit TRBD2. The CDR3 has 17 residues. Trimming cost V 4 bases and J 3 bases; bases outside gene matches: 5. Germline V gene data show CDR1 as LGHDT and CDR2 as YNNKEL (reference sequence). DNA for the CDR3: TGTGCCAGCAGCCTACATGGACTAGCGGGGGGGACAGATACGCAGTATTTT. Its protein product is CASSLHGLAGGTDTQYF.

The CDR3 sequence is CASMSRAEGTYEQYF. In DNA, the CDR3 is TGTGCCAGCATGAGTCGGGCCGAGGGGACCTACGAGCAGTACTTC. The chain has TRBV27 and TRBJ2-7; D is possibly TRBD1 or TRBD2 (5 bases each). This CDR3 region has 15 residues. Trimming cost V 7 bases and J 2 bases, with 18 bases left between them. Germline loops: CDR1 MNHEY, CDR2 SMNVEV (reference sequence).

This clonotype was seen only a few times. The rearrangement uses TRBV5-4 and TRBJ2-7; a weak D match, TRBD1 (6 bases). Germline V gives CDR1 SGHNT, CDR2 YYREEE (reference sequence). The CDR3 has 14 residues. Trimming removed 0 bases from V and 2 bases from J, with 9 bases in between. The CDR3 spells CASSLDRVAYEQYF. For the CDR3, the DNA is TGTGCCAGCAGCTTGGACAGGGTGGCCTACGAGCAGTACTTC.

V is TRBV3-1 and J is TRBJ2-2; D not resolved. In germline, CDR1 is LGHDT, CDR2 YNNKEL (reference sequence). V was clipped by 0 bases and J by 4 bases, with 12 bases between them. There are 16 residues in the CDR3. The DNA for the CDR3 is TGTGCCAGCAGCCAAGACTGGGGATTGGGCACCGGGGAGCTGTTTTTT. Its protein is CASSQDWGLGTGELFF.

The chain uses TRBV7-2 and TRBJ2-3; D perhaps matches TRBD2 (5 bases). This CDR3 region has 16 residues. Trimming pared 5 bases from V and 4 bases from J, leaving 19 bases between. CDR1 and CDR2 (germline): SGHTA, FQGNSA. The CDR3 is CASSPAAAEGADTQYF. CDR3 in DNA: TGTGCCAGCAGCCCGGCAGCGGCAGAGGGAGCAGATACGCAGTATTTT.

Only a few counts were recorded for this clonotype. The chain links TRBV29-1 to TRBJ1-6, with TRBD1 matching over 8 bases. Germline V gene lookup returns CDR1 SQVTM and CDR2 ANQGSEA. Trimming removed 8 bases from V and 10 bases from J; junction bases left unmatched: 10. The CDR3 totals 13 residues. CDR3: CSILDREGSPLHF. In nucleotides, the CDR3 is TGCAGCATCCTGGACAGGGAAGGCTCACCCCTCCACTTT.

This chain links TRBV6-6 with TRBJ1-4; D gene unclear. CDR3 size: 15 residues. Per the germline V gene, CDR1 is MNHNY and CDR2 is SVGAGI (reference sequence). Deletions cut 6 bases from V and 0 bases from J, with 11 bases between. The CDR3 region has the DNA TGTGCCAGCAGCCAGAACCTTGCAACTAATGAAAAACTGTTTTTT. Translation: CASSQNLATNEKLFF.

The chain links TRBV20-1 to TRBJ2-5; D is possibly TRBD2 (6 bases). Germline V gene data show CDR1 as DFQATT and CDR2 as SNEGSKA (reference sequence). Trimming left V 5 bases short and J 0 bases short, with 7 bases between. CDR3 length: 12 residues. Written as DNA, the CDR3 is TGCAGTGCTCGGGGGAACCAAGAGACCCAGTACTTC. This gives the protein CSARGNQETQYF.

The CDR3 reads CASSYSWGNLAGNTIYF. The DNA of the CDR3 is TGTGCCAGCAGTTATTCTTGGGGAAACTTGGCTGGAAACACCATATATTTT. The V call is TRBV6-5, the J call TRBJ1-3; D gene unclear. With 3 bases removed from V and 2 bases from J, the gap between germline ends came to 17 bases. Germline CDR1 is MNHEY and CDR2 is SVGAGI. The CDR3 covers 17 residues.

This clonotype turned up a few times. This chain links TRBV6-6 with TRBJ2-5; maybe TRBD2 (6 bases). TRBJ2-1 matches the DNA end more closely, so the J call is doubtful. The CDR3 spans 14 residues. From germline, CDR1 is MNHNY and CDR2 SVGAGI (reference sequence). CDR3 loop: CASSQTSATREQFF. The CDR3 DNA is TGTGCCAGCAGTCAGACTAGTGCGACTCGGGAGCAGTTCTTC.

The gene calls are TRBV11-2 and TRBJ1-6; no reliable D call. Germline V gene lookup returns CDR1 SGHAT and CDR2 FQNNGV. The V end was cut by 0 bases, the J end by 0 bases, with 3 bases between. This CDR3 has 15 residues. The CDR3 DNA reads TGTGCCAGCAGCTTAGAGGTCTCCTATAATTCACCCCTCCACTTT. Its translation: CASSLEVSYNSPLHF. Using reference TRBV11-2 and TRBJ1-6 for the parts outside the CDR3, the full variable domain is EAGVAQSPRYKIIEKRQSVAFWCNPISGHATLYWYQQILGQGPKLLIQFQNNGVVDDSQLPKDRFSAERLKGVDSTLKIQPAKLEDSAVYLCASSLEVSYNSPLHFGNGTRLTVT.

This clonotype occurred many times. V and J are TRBV28 and TRBJ2-1; D gene unclear. The germline gives CDR1 MDHEN, CDR2 SYDVKM. Trimming pared 1 base from V and 0 bases from J, leaving 4 bases between. The CDR3 covers 14 residues. The CDR3 nucleotides are TGTGCCAGCAGTTTATCTCCCTCCTACAATGAGCAGTTCTTC. Protein sequence: CASSLSPSYNEQFF.

There are a few counts of this clonotype. The CDR3 sequence: CASSRLNTGADTEAFF. For the CDR3, the DNA is TGTGCCAGCTCCCGTCTTAATACAGGGGCGGACACTGAAGCTTTCTTT. The rearrangement joins TRBV18 to TRBJ1-1; 7 bases match TRBD1. The CDR3 extends over 16 amino acids. Trimming at V came to 6 bases and at J to 3 bases, leaving 13 bases not matched to a gene. Germline assignment: CDR1 KGHSH and CDR2 LQKENI.

This sequence joins TRBV12-3 or TRBV12-4 and TRBJ2-3; 14 positions match TRBD2. The CDR3 is made up of 16 amino acids. Trimming removed 5 bases from V and 3 bases from J; junction bases left unmatched: 4. The CDR3 DNA follows: TGTGCCAGCAGTAAGGGACTAGCGGGGGTAACAGATACGCAGTATTTT. Translated, it gives CASSKGLAGVTDTQYF.

This clonotype has more than one count but fewer than ten. The rearrangement links TRBV12-3 or TRBV12-4 to TRBJ2-6; D gene unclear. Trimming removed 4 bases from V and 0 bases from J, with 7 bases in between. The CDR3 is made up of 15 amino acids. CDR3 sequence reads: CASSYVHSGANVLTF. DNA of the CDR3: TGTGCCAGCAGTTACGTGCACTCTGGGGCCAACGTCCTGACTTTC.

The rearrangement joins TRBV29-1 to TRBJ1-2; D is unclear. V dropped 7 bases and J dropped 1 base, with 7 bases sitting between them. The CDR3 is 11 amino acids. Germline CDR1 SQVTM, CDR2 ANQGSEA. The CDR3 here is CSDWDNYGYTF. CDR3 sequence (DNA): TGCAGCGATTGGGATAACTATGGCTACACCTTC.

This chain connects TRBV11-2 to TRBJ2-1; the D is unclear. The germline gives CDR1 SGHAT, CDR2 FQNNGV. This CDR3 has 13 residues. V was shortened by 5 bases and J by 8 bases, with 13 bases between the two germline ends. CDR3 nucleotide sequence: TGTGCCAGCAGCGAGACTGCGCTGCATGAGCAGTTCTTC. It yields the protein CASSETALHEQFF. Complete variable domain (other parts from reference TRBV11-2 and TRBJ2-1): EAGVAQSPRYKIIEKRQSVAFWCNPISGHATLYWYQQILGQGPKLLIQFQNNGVVDDSQLPKDRFSAERLKGVDSTLKIQPAKLEDSAVYLCASSETALHEQFFGPGTRLTVL.

This chain uses TRBV10-3 with TRBJ2-2, with 7 bases lining up with TRBD1. V trimming: 8 bases; J trimming: 8 bases; junction bases outside the gene matches: 5. The CDR3 totals 12 residues. In germline, CDR1 is ENHRY, CDR2 SYGVKD. This CDR3 reads CAIQDRAGELFF. The CDR3 region has the DNA TGTGCCATCCAAGACAGGGCGGGGGAGCTGTTTTTT.

This clonotype was seen a handful of times. The V call is TRBV7-2, the J call TRBJ2-5; 8 nucleotides line up with TRBD1. Germline V gene sequence: CDR1 SGHTA, CDR2 FQGNSA. Losses at the gene ends were 4 bases for V and 1 base for J; bases not matched to a gene: 11. The CDR3 loop spans 17 amino acids. CDR3 DNA: TGTGCCAGCAGCTCTCAATTGACAGGGGCCTCCCAAGAGACCCAGTACTTC. This encodes CASSSQLTGASQETQYF.

This clonotype was detected ten times or more. The chain joins TRBV6-2 or TRBV6-3 to TRBJ2-5; 7 nucleotides match TRBD2. CDR1 and CDR2 (germline): MNHEY, SVGEGT. The V gene end was trimmed by 6 bases and the J gene end by 2 bases; junction bases not matched to a gene: 3. CDR3 length equals 13 residues. The CDR3 coding sequence is TGTGCCAGCAGGCCTAGCGGACAAGAGACCCAGTACTTC. This encodes CASRPSGQETQYF.

The chain couples TRBV4-3 to TRBJ2-5; D possibly corresponds to TRBD1 (5 bases). With 1 base removed from V and 1 base from J, the gap between germline ends came to 13 bases. This CDR3 region has 16 residues. The V gene's germline CDR1 is LGHNA and CDR2 YSLEER. The CDR3 sequence is CASSQGARVGQETQYF. CDR3 DNA: TGCGCCAGCAGCCAAGGCGCCAGGGTAGGCCAAGAGACCCAGTACTTC.

This clonotype was seen just once. The chain links TRBV7-8 to TRBJ1-3; D might be TRBD1 (6 bases). The V gene lost 8 bases and the J gene lost 3 bases, with 14 bases spanning the gap. CDR3 size: 14 residues. Germline V gene lookup returns CDR1 SGHVS and CDR2 FQNEAQ. The CDR3 DNA reads TGTGCCAGCCGAGAGGACAGCGATGGAAACACCATATATTTT. Translation gives CASREDSDGNTIYF.

This chain uses TRBV6-6 with TRBJ1-5, with 8 bases aligning to TRBD1. Trimming at V came to 7 bases and at J to 4 bases, leaving 6 bases not matched to a gene. Germline V CDR1 and CDR2: MNHNY, SVGAGI (reference sequence). This CDR3 has 14 residues. The CDR3 is CASTAGQGNQPQHF. The CDR3 bases are TGTGCCAGCACCGCTGGACAGGGAAATCAGCCCCAGCATTTT.

This clonotype was recorded a few times. The rearrangement uses TRBV4-1 and TRBJ2-1; TRBD1 matches 7 bases. The CDR3 runs 15 residues. The V gene end was trimmed by 3 bases and the J gene end by 3 bases; junction bases not matched to a gene: 5. Germline V gene data show CDR1 as MGHRA and CDR2 as YSYEKL. The CDR3 DNA follows: TGCGCCAGCAGCCACGAGGGGGACAGCTACAATGAGCAGTTCTTC. Residues: CASSHEGDSYNEQFF.

This clonotype was observed a handful of times. The J gene is TRBJ2-5, the V gene TRBV28; a weak D match, TRBD2 (6 bases). The last part of the DNA fits TRBJ2-7 better; the J call may be wrong. Germline CDR1 is MDHEN and CDR2 is SYDVKM. The CDR3 has 13 residues. This chain's CDR3 is CASMGTLTYEQYF. CDR3 nucleotides: TGTGCCAGCATGGGGACTCTGACCTACGAGCAGTACTTC.

This clonotype was seen more than once but under ten times. The junction departs from the called germline gene at one end, perhaps through a read error. The chain couples TRBV28 to TRBJ1-6, with no clear D. The CDR3 has 14 residues. CDR1 MDHEN and CDR2 SYDVKM come from the germline V gene. The CDR3 coding sequence is TGTGCCGGCAGTTGGGGAAGGAGTTATTCACCCCTCCACTTT. It yields the protein CAGSWGRSYSPLHF.

The chain links TRBV6-5 to TRBJ2-5; a possible D gene is TRBD2 (6 bases). The ends were cut back, 6 bases at V and 1 base at J, with 12 bases in the middle. CDR1 MNHEY and CDR2 SVGAGI come from the germline V gene. The CDR3 covers 14 residues. The CDR3 is CASRSLALQETQYF. In DNA form, the CDR3 reads TGTGCCAGCAGGTCCCTAGCGCTCCAAGAGACCCAGTACTTC.

CDR3 sequence reads: CASSLGPGIFF. CDR3 in DNA: TGTGCCAGCAGCTTAGGTCCTGGGATTTTCTTT. This chain connects TRBV7-9 to TRBJ1-1; no firm D call. This CDR3 is 11 amino acids long. Trimming removed 1 base at V and 13 bases at J, with 10 bases between. Germline values: CDR1 SEHNR, CDR2 FQNEAQ (reference sequence).